This T cell receptor (beta chain) comes out of a study of tissue T cells after allogeneic stem cell transplantation (dated by TCRdb to 2022 to 2024). Describing the broader study: TCR beta repertoires were profiled across many tissues obtained from research autopsies of patients with and without GVHD, as well as in mouse models of GVHD. On the human side, the study was prospective and observational, with no blinding or randomization. What the study reported, not specific to this receptor: The patient cohort was small and clinically heterogeneous, and sampling depth was acknowledged as a limitation. Within patients, how anatomically similar the tissues were was a key factor in shaping TCR repertoire composition, regardless of disease or transplant status. The study did not establish which tissue TCRs were alloreactive or antigen-specific, and some clones may have been host cells that persisted. Not many T cell clones showed up in more than one patient, yet clustering based on motifs uncovered repertoire signatures that were shared across patients in a tissue-specific way. Blood and spleen T cells captured only a limited portion of the TCR repertoire detected in tissues, in both patients and mice.

Sample time point, as interpreted from the label and publication: mouse harvest day 7 after allogeneic transplant. Mouse grafts combined 10^7 T-cell-depleted bone marrow cells with 10^6 splenic CD5+ T cells, given via tail vein injection. GVHD in mice was modeled with a major MHC-mismatch B6 (H2b) into BALB/c (H2d) model, and tissues were profiled at day 7 or 14. On day 7 or 14 post-transplant, mouse tissues and retro-orbital blood were harvested with separate sterile tools for each animal, and livers were flushed before harvest. Before genomic DNA isolation with the DNeasy Blood & Tissue Kit, mouse tissues were minced with razor blades in buffered saline. From the germline V gene, CDR1 is GFQATS and CDR2 is STVNSAI. V is shortened by 1 base, J by 6 bases, and the region joining them spans 9 bases. CDR3 length: 12 amino acids, cysteine to phenylalanine. The DNA covers only part of the CDR3, 33 bases in frame from base 1.

The library was obtained by the immunoSEQ multiplex PCR assay. Adaptive Biotechnologies performed TCRbeta CDR3 sequencing at survey depth and reported CDR3 sequences, V/J genes, productive frequency, and template counts. TCR beta CDR3 regions were amplified from genomic DNA rather than RNA. The published analysis was carried out like this. Jensen-Shannon divergence was used to quantify pairwise repertoire overlap between tissues, with a value of 1 meaning complete divergence and a value of 0 meaning identical repertoires. Based on pairwise JSD values, tissues were grouped by single-linkage agglomerative hierarchical clustering, and the results were shown as dendrograms. All patient samples were analyzed with GLIPH2 using simulation_depth 1000, kmer_min_depth 3 and cdr3_length_cutoff 8, and only groups containing more than two unique CDR3s were kept. A standardized tissue-overlap score extrapolated Jaccard GLIPH-group overlap across patients to a standard repertoire size of 1000 clones. Linear mixed-effect models, with tissue as a fixed effect and individual as a random effect, were used to test how diversity related to clinical or experimental variables. TCRdb stores this immuneACCESS table with in-frame sequences only. Part of the clones is absent; in the studies checked, under half of the shortfall reflects unresolved V genes, and no reason is known for the rest. V and J calls plus clone size are reproduced from that table; the DNA served to infer D and trimming. This sample holds roughly 7,500 clones; 50% were observed only once. The ten biggest clones cover 9.5% to 15% of the sample.

On this clone: The antigen it recognizes is unknown. Mouse gene names and germline sequences are used here. The CDR3 end is not reached by the read, which stops 1 residue before it; the germline J gene fills it in.

In this chain, TRBV20 is recombined with TRBJ1-2, with a tentative D gene TRBD1 over 6 matching bases. The source material was lymph node tissue. The receptor was derived from a female BALB/c mouse given C57BL/6 T cells with graft-versus-host disease after an allogeneic hematopoietic cell transplant. The encoded CDR3 is CGARVQGPDYTF. The covered CDR3 bases are TGTGGTGCTAGGGTACAGGGACCCGACTACACC.